These 23 T cell receptor beta chains originate from one sample sequenced in a study of CD8+ T cells in alopecia areata. TCR sequencing used cDNA made by reverse transcription of extracted RNA. Profiled with immunoSEQ multiplex PCR; TCRdb holds only in-frame clones, not every one. The sample includes under 200,000 clones, about 71% of them seen just once. This sample's treatment: oral pan-JAK inhibitor, 5-10 mg twice daily. The sample consisted of CD4+ T cells sorted from blood, taken at week 4, from a patient treated with tofacitinib. The receptors were sampled from a human donor with alopecia areata.

This clone was observed a handful of times. The chain is built from TRBV11-2 and TRBJ2-3, with D possibly matching TRBD2 (5 bases). This CDR3 contains 15 residues. Germline V lookup: CDR1 SGHAT, CDR2 FQNNGV. The V gene lost 8 bases and the J gene lost 0 bases, with 15 bases spanning the gap. The CDR3 is CASGQGSLSTDTQYF. The CDR3 DNA is TGTGCCAGCGGCCAAGGGAGCTTGAGCACAGATACGCAGTATTTT.

This clone was found once. V is TRBV29-1 and J is TRBJ2-1; no firm D call. Trimming removed 4 bases at V and 5 bases at J, with 12 bases between. Germline CDR1 is SQVTM and CDR2 is ANQGSEA. This CDR3 is 13 amino acids long. The CDR3 protein is CSVAAITDNEQFF. CDR3 DNA: TGCAGCGTTGCGGCCATAACAGACAATGAGCAGTTCTTC.

This clone was picked up one time. The rearrangement links TRBV10-3 to TRBJ2-3, with no clear D. Looked up from germline, CDR1 is ENHRY and CDR2 is SYGVKD. The CDR3 extends over 14 amino acids. V was cut by 8 bases and J by 0 bases, with 12 bases left in between. The CDR3 coding sequence is TGTGCCATCTGCCAGGATTCTAGCACAGATACGCAGTATTTT. Translating it yields CAICQDSSTDTQYF.

The rearrangement links TRBV5-1 to TRBJ2-5; D gene unclear. The V and J ends lost 2 bases and 5 bases respectively, with 10 bases between them. The V gene's germline CDR1 is SGHRS and CDR2 YFSETQ. The CDR3 is 13 amino acids. The CDR3 sequence is CASSFYPMETQYF. The CDR3 DNA reads TGCGCCAGCAGCTTTTACCCCATGGAGACCCAGTACTTC.

The chain combines TRBV30 with TRBJ2-2; 7 bases match TRBD2. There are 14 residues in the CDR3. CDR1 and CDR2 from the germline V gene are GTSNPN and SVGIG (reference sequence). Unmatched junction bases numbered 2, after V lost 4 bases and J lost 0 bases. The CDR3 is CAWTGGANTGELFF. As DNA, the CDR3 is TGTGCCTGGACTGGGGGGGCGAACACCGGGGAGCTGTTTTTT.

The chain employs TRBV29-1 and TRBJ1-2, with D unresolved. The germline CDR1 and CDR2 sequences are SQVTM and ANQGSEA. Trimming took 3 bases from V and 4 from J, leaving 9 bases between them. The CDR3 spans 12 residues. The CDR3 DNA follows: TGCAGCGTTGATGGTGGGAGCTATGGCTACACCTTC. Protein: CSVDGGSYGYTF.

The rearrangement joins TRBV5-6 to TRBJ1-1, with TRBD1 matching over 7 bases. This CDR3 is 13 amino acids long. Unmatched junction bases numbered 11, after V lost 4 bases and J lost 11 bases. The germline CDR1 and CDR2 sequences are SGHDT and YYEEEE. The CDR3 loop reads CASSTGQVKRAFF. In DNA, the CDR3 is TGTGCCAGCAGCACCGGACAGGTAAAAAGGGCTTTCTTT.

This sequence joins TRBV5-1 and TRBJ1-6, with a weak D call TRBD1 (5 bases). The CDR3 sequence is 17 residues long. Germline CDR1 and CDR2: SGHRS and YFSETQ. V lost 0 bases and J 5 bases, leaving 15 bases between the germline ends. CDR3 sequence: CASSLGLRQSNNSPLHF. In DNA, the CDR3 is TGCGCCAGCAGCTTGGGCTTACGACAGAGTAATAATTCACCCCTCCACTTT.

This clone was seen once. J is TRBJ1-2 and V is TRBV4-2; D is unclear. The V end was cut by 1 base, the J end by 5 bases, with 8 bases between. CDR1 LGHNA and CDR2 YNFKEQ come from the germline V gene. This CDR3 region has 13 residues. CDR3 coding DNA: TGTGCCAGCAGCCAAGGGGTCGGTTATGGCTACACCTTC. It translates to CASSQGVGYGYTF.

This sequence joins TRBV30 and TRBJ1-1; 7 nucleotides align to TRBD1. The CDR3 sequence is 14 residues long. Per the germline V gene, CDR1 is GTSNPN and CDR2 is SVGIG (reference sequence). Germline trimming cut 2 bases from V and 3 bases from J; bases unmatched to any gene: 6. CDR3 region: CAWSTGQVYTEAFF. The CDR3 DNA reads as TGTGCCTGGAGTACCGGACAGGTTTACACTGAAGCTTTCTTT.

The chain joins TRBV10-3 to TRBJ2-7; 7 bases agree with TRBD1. Looked up from germline, CDR1 is ENHRY and CDR2 is SYGVKD. The CDR3 spans 13 residues. The V gene end was trimmed by 6 bases and the J gene end by 3 bases; junction bases not matched to a gene: 5. CDR3 in DNA: TGTGCCATCAGCCGGGACAGAGACTACGAGCAGTACTTC. Translated, it gives CAISRDRDYEQYF.

The rearrangement uses TRBV29-1 and TRBJ1-3, with 9 positions matching TRBD1. Trimming took 4 bases from V and 7 from J; bases not matched to a gene: 11. The CDR3 totals 15 residues. The V gene's germline CDR1 is SQVTM and CDR2 ANQGSEA. The CDR3 protein is CSVAGGTGPTNTIYF. The CDR3 DNA follows: TGCAGCGTTGCGGGGGGGACAGGGCCCACCAACACCATATATTTT.

This clone showed up just once. This rearrangement joins TRBV25-1 to TRBJ2-3; the D gene is possibly TRBD1 (7 bases). This CDR3 is built from 15 residues. The germline V gene encodes CDR1 MGHDK and CDR2 SYGVNS. Trimming pared 2 bases from V and 1 base from J, leaving 10 bases between. In DNA form, the CDR3 reads TGTGCCAGCAGTGAAGCGGGGACAGGCACAGATACGCAGTATTTT. Residues: CASSEAGTGTDTQYF.

The chain uses TRBV19 and TRBJ2-1; D ambiguous. Germline-derived CDR1 and CDR2 are LNHDA and SQIVND (reference sequence). Deletions cut 7 bases from V and 4 bases from J, with 8 bases between. This CDR3 is built from 12 residues. This CDR3 reads CASISGYNEQFF. Written as DNA, the CDR3 is TGTGCCAGTATTTCAGGTTACAATGAGCAGTTCTTC.

There are many counts of this clone. The chain carries TRBV7-2 and TRBJ1-2; tentatively, D is TRBD1 (5 bases). Germline V gene sequence: CDR1 SGHTA, CDR2 FQGNSA. V was cut by 1 base and J by 0 bases, with 6 bases left in between. The CDR3 totals 14 residues. The CDR3 DNA sequence: TGTGCCAGCAGCTTAGGGGGCTCTAACTATGGCTACACCTTC. This encodes CASSLGGSNYGYTF.

The rearrangement uses TRBV21-1 and TRBJ2-7; whether TRBD2, the table's D call, matches the DNA was not checked. TRBV21-1 is tagged as a pseudogene. There are 12 residues in the CDR3. The CDR3 DNA reads TGTGCCAGCAGCAGGGTACGGGACGAGCAGTACTTC. Protein: CASSRVRDEQYF.

This clone was picked up one time. CDR3 sequence (DNA): TGTGCCAGCAGCTATAGTGACTCCTACGAGCAGTACTTC. It yields the protein CASSYSDSYEQYF. This rearrangement joins TRBV11-2 to TRBJ2-7; D call uncertain. This CDR3 has 13 amino acids. V gave up 4 bases and J gave up 0 bases, with 7 bases separating them. Per the germline V gene, CDR1 is SGHAT and CDR2 is FQNNGV.

This clone was seen a single time. In DNA, the CDR3 is TGCAGCGTTGAAGATCGTACAGGGGGAAACACCATATATTTT. Amino acid sequence: CSVEDRTGGNTIYF. This chain uses TRBV29-1 with TRBJ1-3, with a tentative D call TRBD1 (6 bases). The CDR3 contains 14 residues. CDR1 and CDR2 from the germline V gene are SQVTM and ANQGSEA. V lost 0 bases, J lost 4 bases, and 10 bases lay in between. Using reference TRBV29-1 and TRBJ1-3 for the parts outside the CDR3, the full variable domain is SAVISQKPSRDICQRGTSLTIQCQVDSQVTMMFWYRQQPGQSLTLIATANQGSEATYESGFVIDKFPISRPNLTFSTLTVSNMSPEDSSIYLCSVEDRTGGNTIYFGEGSWLTVV.

The chain employs TRBV25-1 and TRBJ2-7; unclear D gene. This CDR3 is built from 13 residues. V was pared by 1 base and J by 2 bases, with 6 bases between. Germline CDR1 MGHDK, CDR2 SYGVNS. CDR3 region: CASSESVTYEQYF. The CDR3 region has the DNA TGTGCCAGCAGTGAATCGGTGACCTACGAGCAGTACTTC.

In regard to this clone: Other DNA variants within this sample encode the same CDR3. The V and J genes are TRBV30 and TRBJ1-1; no reliable D call. Germline lookup yields CDR1 GTSNPN and CDR2 SVGIG (reference sequence). This CDR3 region has 11 residues. V was clipped by 3 bases and J by 0 bases, with 2 bases between them. The CDR3 loop reads CAWSMNTEAFF. The DNA of the CDR3 is TGTGCCTGGAGCATGAACACTGAAGCTTTCTTT.

V usage is TRBV18 and J usage is TRBJ2-7; TRBD1 agrees at 7 bases. Losses at the gene ends were 4 bases for V and 4 bases for J; bases not matched to a gene: 10. This CDR3 has 15 amino acids. Germline V CDR1 and CDR2: KGHSH, LQKENI. The CDR3 loop reads CASSREPGQRYEQYF. The CDR3 DNA sequence: TGTGCCAGCTCACGGGAACCGGGACAGAGATACGAGCAGTACTTC.

V and J are TRBV5-1 and TRBJ2-7; no clear D. This CDR3 is 12 amino acids long. Trimming removed 4 bases at V and 3 bases at J, with 8 bases between. Per the germline V gene, CDR1 is SGHRS and CDR2 is YFSETQ. The CDR3 protein is CASSAGVYEQYF. For the CDR3, the DNA is TGCGCCAGCAGCGCTGGCGTCTACGAGCAGTACTTC.

The J gene is TRBJ1-5, the V gene TRBV30; no definite D call. Germline CDR1 and CDR2: GTSNPN and SVGIG (reference sequence). This CDR3 has 16 residues. Trimming left V 2 bases short and J 2 bases short, with 16 bases between. CDR3 nucleotides: TGTGCCTGGAGTCCCCCCGGCCTTGGCGGCAATCAGCCCCAGCATTTT. Residues: CAWSPPGLGGNQPQHF.